This T cell receptor beta chain originates from a study of control samples from healthy donors and cancer patients (dated by TCRdb to 2019 to 2021). The library was made by the immunoSEQ multiplex PCR assay. TCRdb took this table from immuneACCESS and kept in-frame rearrangements with V and J called. Such tables lack part of the clones; where checked against another copy, unresolved V genes explain under half of the gap, and the rest is unexplained. This sample lists more than 75,000 clones; about nine tenths were detected once. The leading ten clones occupy 5.5% of the sample. V is pruned by 0 bases and J by 7 bases, leaving 9 bases of the junction without a gene match. From the cysteine through the phenylalanine, the CDR3 covers 15 amino acids. Only CDR3 DNA remains: 45 bases, in frame from the first base. The germline V gene sets CDR1 to MNHEY and CDR2 to SVGAGI. A note on this clone: It lacks a known antigen. Per-base qualities were not stored, and no clone one base away is much larger.

The sample was blood. This TCR derives from a man between 45 and 60 years old in good health. This chain joins TRBV6-5 to TRBJ2-7; 7 central bases correspond to TRBD2. CDR3 reads: CASSYSRGAGGEQYF. The DNA is TGTGCCAGCAGTTACTCGCGAGGGGCCGGGGGGGAGCAGTACTTC.